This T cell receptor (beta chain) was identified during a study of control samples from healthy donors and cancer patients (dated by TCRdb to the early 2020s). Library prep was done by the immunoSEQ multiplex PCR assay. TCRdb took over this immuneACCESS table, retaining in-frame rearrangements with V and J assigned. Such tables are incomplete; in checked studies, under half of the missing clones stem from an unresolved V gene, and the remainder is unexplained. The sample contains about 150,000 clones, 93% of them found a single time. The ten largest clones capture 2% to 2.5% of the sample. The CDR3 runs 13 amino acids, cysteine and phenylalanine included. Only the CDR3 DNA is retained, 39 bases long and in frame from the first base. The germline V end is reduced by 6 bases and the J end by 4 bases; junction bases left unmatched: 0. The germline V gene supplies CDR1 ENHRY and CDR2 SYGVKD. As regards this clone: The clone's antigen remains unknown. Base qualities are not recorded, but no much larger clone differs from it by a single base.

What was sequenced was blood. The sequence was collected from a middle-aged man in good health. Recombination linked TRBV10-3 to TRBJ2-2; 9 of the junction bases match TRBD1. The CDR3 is CAIRTGGTGELFF. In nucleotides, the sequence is TGTGCCATCAGGACAGGGGGCACCGGGGAGCTGTTTTTT.